This TCR beta chain comes out of a study of blood T cells in healthy people across ages. Study as a whole: Capturing about one barcoded beta molecule per two T cells was achieved by template switching.

The second PCR ran roughly 6 to 11 cycles with a sample-barcoded 5' primer and J-beta primers. TCRdb re-analysed the 5' RACE reads in MiXCR, keeping a single row per CDR3 protein. The repertoire holds over 1,500,000 distinct CDR3 sequences, with approximately 39% as singletons. Isolation yielded PBMCs, at least 6.5 million per sample, in every case. Notes on the study in general: Roughly linear age-related decline in beta diversity appeared, significant by age around 38. Aged donors had fewer naive CD4+ cells and lower diversity than long-lived donors.

On this clonotype: Its antigen is unidentified.

The V and J ends lost 7 bases and 4 bases respectively, with 15 bases between them. Germline V gene data show CDR1 as SGHTA and CDR2 as FQGNSA. The CDR3 has 14 amino acids. Sequencing input: blood. The chain recombines TRBV7-2 with TRBJ2-3, with D unclear. The sequence was obtained from a human donor in good health. The DNA for the CDR3 is TGTGCCAGCACCTTGGTGGCGGCCCCAGATACGCAGTATTTT. Translated: CASTLVAAPDTQYF.